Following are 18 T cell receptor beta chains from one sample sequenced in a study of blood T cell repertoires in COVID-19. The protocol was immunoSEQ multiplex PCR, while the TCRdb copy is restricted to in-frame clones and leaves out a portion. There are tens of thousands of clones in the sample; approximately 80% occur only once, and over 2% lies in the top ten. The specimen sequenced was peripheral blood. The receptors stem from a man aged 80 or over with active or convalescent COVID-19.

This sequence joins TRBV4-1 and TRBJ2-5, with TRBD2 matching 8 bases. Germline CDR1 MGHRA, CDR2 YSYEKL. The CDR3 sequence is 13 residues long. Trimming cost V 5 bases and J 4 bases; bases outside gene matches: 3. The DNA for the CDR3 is TGCGCCAGCAGCAATCTAGCGGGAGAGACCCAGTACTTC. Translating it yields CASSNLAGETQYF.

DNA of the CDR3: TGTGCCAGTAGTATCTCAGGACTCGGCGGGGAGCTGTTTTTT. The encoded protein is CASSISGLGGELFF. This sequence joins TRBV19 and TRBJ2-2, with D perhaps matching TRBD2 (5 bases). CDR1 and CDR2 (germline): LNHDA, SQIVND (reference sequence). The CDR3 totals 14 residues. With 3 bases removed from V and 7 bases from J, the gap between germline ends came to 12 bases.

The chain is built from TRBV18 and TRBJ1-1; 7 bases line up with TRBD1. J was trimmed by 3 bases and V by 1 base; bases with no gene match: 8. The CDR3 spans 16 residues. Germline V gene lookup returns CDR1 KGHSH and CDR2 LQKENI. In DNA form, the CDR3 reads TGTGCCAGCTCACCACGGGTAGGGACAGCGGACACTGAAGCTTTCTTT. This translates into CASSPRVGTADTEAFF.

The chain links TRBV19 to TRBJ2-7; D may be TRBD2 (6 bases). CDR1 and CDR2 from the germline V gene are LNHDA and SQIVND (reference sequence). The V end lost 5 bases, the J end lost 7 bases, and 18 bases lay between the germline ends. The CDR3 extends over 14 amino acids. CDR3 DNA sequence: TGTGCCAGTAGTGAGGGTTTCACTGCGGGGGAGCAGTACTTC. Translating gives CASSEGFTAGEQYF.

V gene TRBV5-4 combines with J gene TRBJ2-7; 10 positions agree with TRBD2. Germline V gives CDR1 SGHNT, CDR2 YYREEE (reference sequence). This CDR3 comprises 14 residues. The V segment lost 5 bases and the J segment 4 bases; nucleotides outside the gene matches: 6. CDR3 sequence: CASSPSGSRYEQYF. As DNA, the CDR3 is TGTGCCAGCAGTCCTAGCGGGAGTAGATACGAGCAGTACTTC. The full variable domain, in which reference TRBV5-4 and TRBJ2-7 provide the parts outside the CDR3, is ETGVTQSPTHLIKTRGQQVTLRCSSQSGHNTVSWYQQALGQGPQFIFQYYREEENGRGNFPPRFSGLQFPNYSSELNVNALELDDSALYLCASSPSGSRYEQYFGPGTRLTVT.

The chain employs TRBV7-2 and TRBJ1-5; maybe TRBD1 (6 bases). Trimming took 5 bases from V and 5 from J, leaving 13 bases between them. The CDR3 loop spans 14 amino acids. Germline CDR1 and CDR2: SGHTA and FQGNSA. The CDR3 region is CASSPYRVDQPQHF. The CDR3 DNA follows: TGTGCCAGCAGCCCCTACAGGGTCGATCAGCCCCAGCATTTT.

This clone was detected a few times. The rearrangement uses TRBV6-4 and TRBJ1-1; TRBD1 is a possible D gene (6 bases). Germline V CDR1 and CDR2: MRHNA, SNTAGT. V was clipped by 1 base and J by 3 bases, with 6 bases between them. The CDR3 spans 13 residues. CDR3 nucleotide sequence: TGTGCCAGCAGTGACTACAGGGACACTGAAGCTTTCTTT. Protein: CASSDYRDTEAFF.

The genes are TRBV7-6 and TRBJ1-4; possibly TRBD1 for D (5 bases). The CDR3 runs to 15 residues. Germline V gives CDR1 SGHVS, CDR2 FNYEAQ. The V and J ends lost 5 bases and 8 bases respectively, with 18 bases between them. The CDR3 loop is CASSSRQMRREKLFF. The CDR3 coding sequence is TGTGCCAGCAGCAGCCGACAGATGAGACGGGAAAAACTGTTTTTT.

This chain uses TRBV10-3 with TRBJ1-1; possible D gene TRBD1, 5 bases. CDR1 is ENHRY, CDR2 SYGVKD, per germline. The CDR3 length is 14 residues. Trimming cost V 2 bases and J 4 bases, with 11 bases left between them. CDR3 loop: CAISEPTVVTEAFF. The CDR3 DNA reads TGTGCCATCAGTGAGCCGACAGTAGTCACTGAAGCTTTCTTT.

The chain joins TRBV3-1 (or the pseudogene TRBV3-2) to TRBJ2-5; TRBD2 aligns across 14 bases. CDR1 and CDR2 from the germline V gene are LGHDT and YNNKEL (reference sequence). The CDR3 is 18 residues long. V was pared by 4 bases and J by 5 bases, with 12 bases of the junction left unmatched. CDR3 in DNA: TGTGCCAGCAGCCCCCACCCGGGACTAGCGGGAGTCGGGGAGACCCAGTACTTC. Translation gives CASSPHPGLAGVGETQYF.

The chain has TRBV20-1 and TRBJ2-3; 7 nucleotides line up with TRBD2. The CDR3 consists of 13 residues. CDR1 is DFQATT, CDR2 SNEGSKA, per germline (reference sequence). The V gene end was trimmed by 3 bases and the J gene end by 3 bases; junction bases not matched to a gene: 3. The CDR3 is CSASWGGTDTQYF. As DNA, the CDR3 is TGCAGTGCTAGTTGGGGGGGGACAGATACGCAGTATTTT.

CDR3 sequence: CASSSPGLAGETQYF. The DNA of the CDR3 is TGTGCCAGCAGTTCTCCCGGACTAGCGGGAGAGACCCAGTACTTC. The J gene is TRBJ2-5, the V gene TRBV28; TRBD2 matches 11 bases. The CDR3 runs 15 residues. V was clipped by 4 bases and J by 4 bases; unmatched bases: 5. The V gene's germline CDR1 is MDHEN and CDR2 SYDVKM.

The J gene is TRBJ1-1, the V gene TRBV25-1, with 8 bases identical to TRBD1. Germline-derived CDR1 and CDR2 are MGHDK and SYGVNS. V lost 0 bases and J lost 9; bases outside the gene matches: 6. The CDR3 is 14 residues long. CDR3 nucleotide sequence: TGTGCCAGCAGTGAATATATCGGACAGGGTAAAGCTTTCTTT. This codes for CASSEYIGQGKAFF.

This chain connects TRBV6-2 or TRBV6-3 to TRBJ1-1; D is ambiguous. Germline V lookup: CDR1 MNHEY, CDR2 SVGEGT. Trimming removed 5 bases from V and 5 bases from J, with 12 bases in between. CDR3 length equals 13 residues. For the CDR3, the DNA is TGTGCCAGCAGTGTGAAGAGCGGAACTGAAGCTTTCTTT. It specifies CASSVKSGTEAFF.

CDR3 residues: CASSTGQGAEETQYF. The CDR3 DNA follows: TGTGCCAGCAGCACAGGACAGGGGGCAGAGGAGACCCAGTACTTC. The rearrangement joins TRBV9 to TRBJ2-5, with 11 bases aligning to TRBD1. Germline CDR1 is SGDLS and CDR2 is YYNGEE. The CDR3 contains 15 residues. V dropped 4 bases and J dropped 5; count of bases not matched to a gene: 7. The variable domain in full, with the rest retrieved from reference TRBV9 and TRBJ2-5, is DSGVTQTPKHLITATGQRVTLRCSPRSGDLSVYWYQQSLDQGLQFLIQYYNGEERAKGNILERFSAQQFPDLHSELNLSSLELGDSALYFCASSTGQGAEETQYFGPGTRLLVL.

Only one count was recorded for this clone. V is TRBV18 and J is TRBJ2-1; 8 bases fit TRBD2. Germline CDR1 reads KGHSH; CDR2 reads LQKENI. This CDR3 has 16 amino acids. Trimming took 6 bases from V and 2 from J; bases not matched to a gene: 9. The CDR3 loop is CASSPSGGFPYNEQFF. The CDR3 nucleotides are TGTGCCAGCTCCCCTTCGGGGGGGTTTCCCTACAATGAGCAGTTCTTC.

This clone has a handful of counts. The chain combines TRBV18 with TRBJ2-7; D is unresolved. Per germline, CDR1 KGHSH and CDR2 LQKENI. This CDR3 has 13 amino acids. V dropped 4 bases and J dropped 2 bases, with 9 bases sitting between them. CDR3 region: CASSHDTAYEQYF. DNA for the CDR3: TGTGCCAGCTCACACGACACAGCCTACGAGCAGTACTTC. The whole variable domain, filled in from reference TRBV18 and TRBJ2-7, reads NAGVMQNPRHLVRRRGQEARLRCSPMKGHSHVYWYRQLPEEGLKFMVYLQKENIIDESGMPKERFSAEFPKEGPSILRIQQVVRGDSAAYFCASSHDTAYEQYFGPGTRLTVT.

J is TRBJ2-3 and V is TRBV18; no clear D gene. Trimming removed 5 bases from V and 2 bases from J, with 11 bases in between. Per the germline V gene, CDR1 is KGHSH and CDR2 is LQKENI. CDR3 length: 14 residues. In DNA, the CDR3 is TGTGCCAGCTCATCCAATTTCCCCACAGATACGCAGTATTTT. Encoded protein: CASSSNFPTDTQYF.